The next 4 T cell receptor beta chains were all read from a single sample in a study of human T cells and chemical hapten exposure (dated by TCRdb to the early 2020s). Library preparation employed RACE. The listed sequencing device is NextSeq 500. The public sequencing data were trimmed at Q25 with fastp and processed into clonotypes with MiXCR by TCRdb, which kept only in-frame beta chains. Rows are unified per CDR3 protein, each entry keeping the most common DNA and genes. This sample holds tens of thousands of distinct CDR3 sequences; 9.8% were observed only once. The ten largest account for approximately 3% of the sample. The sample's time point label is to be understood as: patch test 1, 2 weeks after DPC sensitization. What the treatment or condition label conveys for this sample: therapeutic diphenylcyclopropenone sensitization with weekly scalp DPC. Here the sequenced sample was whole blood, taken in connection with sensitization to the hapten diphenylcyclopropenone (DPC). These TCRs come from a woman in her 40s with alopecia areata. Some clones in this sample may be carry-over from other donors' samples.

The chain joins TRBV9 to TRBJ2-5; 10 positions agree with TRBD1. V lost 4 bases, J lost 4 bases, and 13 bases stayed unmatched. CDR3 length: 17 amino acids. Germline V lookup: CDR1 SGDLS, CDR2 YYNGEE. Here the CDR3 DNA reads TGTGCCAGCAGCACCCGTAAGGGACAGGGGAGTTTAGAGACCCAGTACTTC. It codes for CASSTRKGQGSLETQYF.

This sequence joins TRBV30 and TRBJ2-2; TRBD2 might be the D (5 bases). The V gene lost 3 bases and the J gene lost 7 bases, with 9 bases spanning the gap. This CDR3 contains 12 residues. CDR1 and CDR2 (germline): GTSNPN, SVGIG (reference sequence). The CDR3 nucleotides are TGTGCCTGGAGGCGGAGGCTCGGGGAGCTGTTTTTT. Its translation is CAWRRRLGELFF.

Many counts were recorded for this clonotype. The V gene is TRBV10-1, the J gene TRBJ2-4, with 7 bases matching TRBD1. The CDR3 consists of 13 residues. The V segment lost 5 bases and the J segment 5 bases; nucleotides outside the gene matches: 3. Germline loops: CDR1 WNHNN, CDR2 SYGVQD (reference sequence). The CDR3 DNA follows: TGCGCCAGCAGTCAAGACAGGGAAAACATTCAGTACTTC. Amino acid sequence: CASSQDRENIQYF.

This clonotype was detected many times. The chain recombines TRBV7-2 with TRBJ1-4; D gene ambiguous. The length of the CDR3 is 15 residues. V lost 7 bases, J lost 0 bases, and 12 bases lay in between. Per the germline V gene, CDR1 is SGHTA and CDR2 is FQGNSA. The CDR3, as DNA: TGTGCCAGCACCAAGGCCCCTGCAACTAATGAAAAACTGTTTTTT. Translation gives CASTKAPATNEKLFF. The variable domain in full, completed from reference TRBV7-2 and TRBJ1-4, reads GAGVSQSPSNKVTEKGKDVELRCDPISGHTALYWYRQSLGQGLEFLIYFQGNSAPDKSGLPSDRFSAERTGGSVSTLTIQRTQQEDSAVYLCASTKAPATNEKLFFGSGTQLSVL.